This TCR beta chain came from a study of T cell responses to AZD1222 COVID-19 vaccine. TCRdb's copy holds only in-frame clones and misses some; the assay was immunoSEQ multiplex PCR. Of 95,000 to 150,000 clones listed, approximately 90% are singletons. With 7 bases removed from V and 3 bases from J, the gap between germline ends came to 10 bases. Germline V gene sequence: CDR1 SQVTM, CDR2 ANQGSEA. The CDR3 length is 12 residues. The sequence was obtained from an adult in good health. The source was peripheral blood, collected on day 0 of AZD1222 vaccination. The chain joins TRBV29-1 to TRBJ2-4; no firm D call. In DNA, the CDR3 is TGCAGCGCTGGGGTGGGCAAAAACATTCAGTACTTC. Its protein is CSAGVGKNIQYF. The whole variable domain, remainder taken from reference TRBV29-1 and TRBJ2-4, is SAVISQKPSRDICQRGTSLTIQCQVDSQVTMMFWYRQQPGQSLTLIATANQGSEATYESGFVIDKFPISRPNLTFSTLTVSNMSPEDSSIYLCSAGVGKNIQYFGAGTRLSVL.